This T cell receptor (beta chain) derives from a study of identical twins. Study outcomes and limitations: Cross-sectional statistical analysis was relied on for the conclusions, without the same donors being followed.

As concerns this clonotype: Its antigen is undetermined.

Unique molecular identifiers were present on the cDNA, and a universal primer site came from template switching. From the 5' RACE reads, TCRdb called clonotypes with MiXCR, one entry per CDR3 protein. The repertoire holds hundreds of thousands of distinct CDR3 sequences, around an eighth seen once, with around 1.6% in the top ten. This same sample was also part of a study on yellow fever vaccine responses in identical twins. As that study records: The authors reported partly convergent, partly personalized vaccine responses in identical twins.

Sequencing was carried out using PBMCs. This receptor was obtained from a woman aged 18 to 35 in good health.

The CDR3 DNA follows: TGTGCCAGCAGTTCAAACCGGGACAGGGCCTATGGCTACACCTTC. It translates to CASSSNRDRAYGYTF. The chain links TRBV27 to TRBJ1-2; 9 positions match TRBD1. Germline V gives CDR1 MNHEY, CDR2 SMNVEV (reference sequence). V lost 4 bases and J lost 4; bases outside the gene matches: 7. This CDR3 has 15 amino acids.